The 20 T cell receptor beta chains reported below all come from one sample, sequenced in a study of memory CD4+ T cells and cytomegalovirus serostatus. Sequenced by immunoSEQ multiplex PCR; TCRdb stores in-frame clones only, minus some. The data show some 56,000 clones, 82% seen once. The sort gate was single viable CD3+CD4+CD8-CD45RO+ cells for memory CD4+ T cells. Input material: memory CD4+ T cells from blood. These receptors all come from an adult in good health and CMV-seronegative.

V is TRBV4-2 and J is TRBJ1-4; 10 positions match TRBD1. Trimming cost V 4 bases and J 10 bases; bases outside gene matches: 12. The CDR3 spans 16 residues. Looked up from germline, CDR1 is LGHNA and CDR2 is YNFKEQ. The CDR3 sequence: CASSPSAGTGVGKLFF. The CDR3 nucleotides are TGTGCCAGCAGCCCAAGTGCCGGGACAGGGGTCGGAAAACTGTTTTTT.

This clone was detected only a few times. This chain uses TRBV9 with TRBJ2-6, with TRBD1 matching 9 bases. The CDR3 loop spans 17 amino acids. V was clipped by 1 base and J by 10 bases; unmatched bases: 12. Germline V gene sequence: CDR1 SGDLS, CDR2 YYNGEE. The CDR3 is CASSVSFRGDRVNVLTF. Written as DNA, the CDR3 is TGTGCCAGCAGCGTAAGTTTCAGAGGGGACAGGGTGAACGTCCTGACTTTC.

This clone was detected only once. The genes are TRBV5-4 and TRBJ1-5; D is possibly TRBD1 (5 bases). The V gene's germline CDR1 is SGHNT and CDR2 YYREEE (reference sequence). The CDR3 consists of 14 residues. V lost 3 bases to trimming and J lost 4 bases, with 11 bases between them. The chain's CDR3 is CASSSDSPNQPQHF. CDR3 nucleotides: TGTGCCAGCAGCTCCGACAGCCCGAATCAGCCCCAGCATTTT.

J is TRBJ1-2 and V is TRBV7-2; 7 bases agree with TRBD1. Germline assignment: CDR1 SGHTA and CDR2 FQGNSA. Trimming at V came to 5 bases and at J to 2 bases, leaving 5 bases not matched to a gene. This CDR3 region has 14 residues. The DNA of the CDR3 is TGTGCCAGCAGCCCAGGGACAGCCAACTATGGCTACACCTTC. This gives the protein CASSPGTANYGYTF.

In DNA form, the CDR3 reads TGTGCCAGCAGTTTTTGGGGTAGCGGGGGGGCTGGAGATACGCAGTATTTT. Its translation is CASSFWGSGGAGDTQYF. The gene calls are TRBV28 and TRBJ2-3; the match to TRBD2 covers 11 bases. V lost 3 bases to trimming and J lost 5 bases; unmatched junction nucleotides: 10. The CDR3 is 17 residues long. CDR1 and CDR2 from the germline V gene are MDHEN and SYDVKM.

V gene TRBV30 combines with J gene TRBJ2-5, with 13 bases lining up with TRBD2. The J call could be wrong; TRBJ2-7 is a better fit for the DNA end. This CDR3 has 17 residues. The V gene's germline CDR1 is GTSNPN and CDR2 SVGIG (reference sequence). CDR3 residues: CAWRSPTSGGALYEQYF. The CDR3 DNA follows: TGTGCCTGGAGAAGCCCCACTAGCGGGGGGGCCTTGTACGAGCAGTACTTC.

This rearrangement joins TRBV19 to TRBJ2-7; either TRBD1 or TRBD2 may supply D (5 bases each). Per the germline V gene, CDR1 is LNHDA and CDR2 is SQIVND (reference sequence). The CDR3 length is 16 residues. Deletions cut 0 bases from V and 2 bases from J, with 14 bases between. The CDR3 reads CASSIDGAQGAYEQYF. The CDR3 DNA follows: TGTGCCAGTAGTATAGACGGGGCCCAAGGCGCCTACGAGCAGTACTTC. The whole variable domain, remainder taken from reference TRBV19 and TRBJ2-7, is DGGITQSPKYLFRKEGQNVTLSCEQNLNHDAMYWYRQDPGQGLRLIYYSQIVNDFQKGDIAEGYSVSREKKESFPLTVTSAQKNPTAFYLCASSIDGAQGAYEQYFGPGTRLTVT.

The rearrangement uses TRBV27 and TRBJ2-5, with TRBD2 matching 13 bases. CDR1 is MNHEY, CDR2 SMNVEV, per germline (reference sequence). The CDR3 is 15 residues long. V lost 3 bases and J lost 4; bases outside the gene matches: 2. CDR3 sequence (DNA): TGTGCCAGCAGTTTGACTAGCGGGGGGCCAGAGACCCAGTACTTC. This sequence encodes CASSLTSGGPETQYF.

This clone was recorded only once. This sequence joins TRBV27 and TRBJ1-4; D uncertain. The germline V and J ends were trimmed by 7 bases and 6 bases, with 15 bases remaining between them. CDR3 length: 14 residues. Looked up from germline, CDR1 is MNHEY and CDR2 is SMNVEV (reference sequence). The CDR3 sequence: CASTLWTPDEKLFF. In DNA, the CDR3 is TGTGCCAGCACCCTCTGGACCCCCGATGAAAAACTGTTTTTT.

This clone showed up many times. The chain joins TRBV29-1 to TRBJ1-1; TRBD1 matches 8 bases. Germline trimming cut 3 bases from V and 10 bases from J; bases unmatched to any gene: 4. Germline values: CDR1 SQVTM, CDR2 ANQGSEA. CDR3 length equals 11 residues. CDR3 coding DNA: TGCAGCGTTGAGAGGACAGGGAGAGCTTTCTTT. It is translated as CSVERTGRAFF.

V and J are TRBV11-3 and TRBJ2-2; TRBD2 might be the D (5 bases). Germline V gives CDR1 SGHNT, CDR2 YENEEA. V was trimmed by 0 bases and J by 5 bases, leaving 10 bases between them. The CDR3 loop spans 15 amino acids. The CDR3 reads CASSLELGRTGELFF. The CDR3 coding sequence is TGTGCCAGCAGCTTAGAGCTAGGGAGAACCGGGGAGCTGTTTTTT.

The chain combines TRBV2 with TRBJ1-4; D possibly corresponds to TRBD1 (5 bases). The CDR3 is 13 amino acids. V was cut by 10 bases and J by 10 bases, with 19 bases left in between. Germline CDR1 is SNHLY and CDR2 is FYNNEI. The CDR3 protein is CATLPGGVRKLFF. DNA for the CDR3: TGTGCCACCCTCCCCGGGGGGGTACGAAAACTGTTTTTT.

The V call is TRBV7-9, the J call TRBJ1-1; the D gene is possibly TRBD1 (6 bases). Germline CDR1 and CDR2: SEHNR and FQNEAQ (reference sequence). The CDR3 covers 12 residues. V was clipped by 3 bases and J by 11 bases, with 13 bases between them. CDR3 loop: CASSLVRGRAFF. CDR3 nucleotides: TGTGCCAGCAGCTTGGTAAGGGGGAGGGCTTTCTTT.

This rearrangement joins TRBV4-2 to TRBJ2-3, with 8 positions matching TRBD2. CDR1 and CDR2 from the germline V gene are LGHNA and YNFKEQ. This CDR3 spans 15 amino acids. The V gene end was trimmed by 4 bases and the J gene end by 4 bases; junction bases not matched to a gene: 7. The CDR3 region is CASSPSGGVPDTQYF. The CDR3 DNA reads TGTGCCAGCAGCCCCAGCGGGGGCGTCCCAGATACGCAGTATTTT.

The chain is built from TRBV9 and TRBJ2-3; D remains unclear. The CDR3 sequence is 14 residues long. V dropped 0 bases and J dropped 2 bases, with 7 bases sitting between them. The germline V gene has CDR1 SGDLS and CDR2 YYNGEE. The CDR3, as DNA: TGTGCCAGCAGCGTAGCTGCGCTCACAGATACGCAGTATTTT. It specifies CASSVAALTDTQYF.

This rearrangement joins TRBV10-3 to TRBJ1-5; D unresolved. Germline assignment: CDR1 ENHRY and CDR2 SYGVKD. The CDR3 runs to 14 residues. V was shortened by 4 bases and J by 3 bases, with 10 bases between the two germline ends. The CDR3 spells CAISGGDINQPQHF. The CDR3, as DNA: TGTGCCATCAGTGGCGGAGACATCAATCAGCCCCAGCATTTT.

CDR3 amino acids: CASSPGTENYGYTF. As DNA, the CDR3 is TGTGCCAGCAGCCCCGGGACAGAAAACTATGGCTACACCTTC. This chain uses TRBV5-4 with TRBJ1-2; 7 bases fit TRBD1. Trimming cost V 4 bases and J 2 bases; bases outside gene matches: 5. Germline V gives CDR1 SGHNT, CDR2 YYREEE (reference sequence). The CDR3 is 14 amino acids.

This clone was observed once. The chain is built from TRBV6-5 and TRBJ2-5; D is perhaps TRBD1 (5 bases). Trimming pared 7 bases from V and 4 bases from J, leaving 7 bases between. The CDR3 totals 11 residues. Germline V gives CDR1 MNHEY, CDR2 SVGAGI. CDR3 region: CASKRGETQYF. CDR3 in DNA: TGTGCCAGCAAAAGGGGAGAGACCCAGTACTTC.

This chain joins TRBV4-2 and TRBJ1-2; TRBD1 is a possible D gene (6 bases). CDR3 size: 13 residues. Between the trimmed V and J ends, which lost 10 bases and 7 bases, there was a span of 19 bases. Germline values: CDR1 LGHNA, CDR2 YNFKEQ. The CDR3 coding sequence is TGTGCCACCAAGCGCACAGGGACGGGTGGCTACACCTTC. Its protein product is CATKRTGTGGYTF.

This rearrangement joins TRBV7-2 to TRBJ1-2; D ambiguous. The CDR3 is 14 residues long. CDR1 and CDR2 from the germline V gene are SGHTA and FQGNSA. V was pared by 5 bases and J by 4 bases, with 14 bases between. This chain's CDR3 is CASSPPDLGYGYTF. The DNA of the CDR3 is TGTGCCAGCAGCCCCCCGGATCTAGGCTATGGCTACACCTTC.